What follows is one TCR beta chain and its context. Some clones are missing from TCRdb's copy, which holds only in-frame ones; the method was immunoSEQ multiplex PCR. The data contain 200,000 to 300,000 clones, about nine tenths of them singletons. This entry comes from a study of blood T cell repertoires in COVID-19. Study-wide context: There were acute and convalescent COVID-19 samples, and they came from the United States, Italy and Spain.

The sequencing input was peripheral blood. The receptor was isolated from a middle-aged man who had recovered from COVID-19.

CDR3: CASSQDSPRQFF. Here the CDR3 DNA reads TGTGCCAGCAGTCAGGACTCCCCGAGGCAGTTCTTC. The chain has TRBV6-6 and TRBJ2-1; maybe TRBD2 (5 bases). The CDR3 runs 12 residues. V was clipped by 5 bases and J by 12 bases, with 14 bases between them. Germline CDR1 is MNHNY and CDR2 is SVGAGI (reference sequence).